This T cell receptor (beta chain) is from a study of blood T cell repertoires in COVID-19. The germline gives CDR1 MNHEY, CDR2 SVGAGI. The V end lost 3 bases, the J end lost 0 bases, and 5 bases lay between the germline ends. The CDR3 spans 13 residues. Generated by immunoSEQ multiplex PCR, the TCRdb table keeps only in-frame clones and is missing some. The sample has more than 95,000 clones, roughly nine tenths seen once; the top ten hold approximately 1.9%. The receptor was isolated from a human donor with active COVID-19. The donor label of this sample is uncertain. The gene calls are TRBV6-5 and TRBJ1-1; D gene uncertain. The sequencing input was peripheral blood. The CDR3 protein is CASSYSVNTEAFF. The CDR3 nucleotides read TGTGCCAGCAGTTATTCCGTGAACACTGAAGCTTTCTTT.